This T cell receptor beta chain was recorded in a study of immune evolution from preneoplasia to lung adenocarcinoma. Study results and caveats: Clonality was highest in normal lung, lower in later-stage lesions apparently.

This clone has just one count. Antigen: not known. Data came from immunoSEQ multiplex PCR; TCRdb stores just in-frame clones and leaves some out. Of approximately 860 clones in the sample, roughly two fifths were seen once. V lost 4 bases and J lost 2, with 15 bases in between. The germline V gene has CDR1 GTSNPN and CDR2 SVGIG (reference sequence). The CDR3 runs 14 residues. The clonotype originates from a person aged 45-60 years with lung adenocarcinoma. V and J are TRBV30 and TRBJ2-7; weak D call: TRBD1 (5 bases). The sample taken for sequencing was FFPE normal lung tissue adjacent to the tumor. The CDR3 region has the DNA TGTGCCTGGAAGGGGCGCCCATACCCCTACGAGCAGTACTTC. Encoded protein: CAWKGRPYPYEQYF. The variable domain in full, completed from reference TRBV30 and TRBJ2-7, reads SQTIHQWPATLVQPVGSPLSLECTVEGTSNPNLYWYRQAAGRGLQLLFYSVGIGQISSEVPQNLSASRPQDRQFILSSKKLLLSDSGFYLCAWKGRPYPYEQYFGPGTRLTVT.